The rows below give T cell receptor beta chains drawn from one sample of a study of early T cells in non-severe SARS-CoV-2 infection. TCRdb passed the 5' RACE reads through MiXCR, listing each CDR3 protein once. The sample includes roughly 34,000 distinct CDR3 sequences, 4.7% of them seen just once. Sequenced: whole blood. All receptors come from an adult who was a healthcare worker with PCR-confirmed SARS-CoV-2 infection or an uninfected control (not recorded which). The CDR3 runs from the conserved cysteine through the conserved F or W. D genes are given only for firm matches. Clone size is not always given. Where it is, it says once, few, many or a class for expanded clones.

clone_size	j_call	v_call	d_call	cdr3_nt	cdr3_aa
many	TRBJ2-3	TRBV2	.	TGTGCCAGCAGTCACTTAGGAGGGTACCTCGCAGATACGCAGTATTTT	CASSHLGGYLADTQYF
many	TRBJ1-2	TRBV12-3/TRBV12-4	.	TGTGCCAGCAGTTTAGTCGGGTATGGCTACACCTTC	CASSLVGYGYTF
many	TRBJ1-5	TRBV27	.	TGTGCCAGCAGCCGACGGGATAGCAATCAGCCCCAGCATTTT	CASSRRDSNQPQHF
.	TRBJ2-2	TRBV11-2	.	TGTGCCAGCAGCTTATCAGGGGTCACCGGGGAGCTGTTTTTT	CASSLSGVTGELFF
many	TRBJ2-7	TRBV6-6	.	TGTGCCAGCAATCCAACCCGGGACCTCGACGAGCAGTACTTC	CASNPTRDLDEQYF
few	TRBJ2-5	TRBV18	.	TGTGCCAGCTCACCAATCGGAGAGACCCAGTACTTC	CASSPIGETQYF
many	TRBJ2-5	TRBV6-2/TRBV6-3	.	TGTGCCAGCAGTTCCGCAGGCGGAGGCCAAGAGACCCAGTACTTC	CASSSAGGGQETQYF
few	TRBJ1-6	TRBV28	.	TGTGCCAGCCGGCGGTTGGTCGGGGTTAATTCACCCCTCCACTTT	CASRRLVGVNSPLHF
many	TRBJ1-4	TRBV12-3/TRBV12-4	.	TGTGCCAGCAGCCCCGGGACGATTAATGAAAAACTGTTTTTT	CASSPGTINEKLFF
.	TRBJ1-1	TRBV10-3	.	TGTGCCATCAAGGGTGGCGTGAACACTGAAGCTTTCTTT	CAIKGGVNTEAFF
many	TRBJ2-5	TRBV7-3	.	TGTGCCAGCAGCTTAATTATCCAAGAGACCCAGTACTTC	CASSLIIQETQYF
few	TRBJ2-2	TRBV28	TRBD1	TGTGCCAGCCAAGTGACAACCGGGACAGGGAACACCGGGGAGCTGTTTTTT	CASQVTTGTGNTGELFF
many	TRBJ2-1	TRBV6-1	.	TGTGCCAGCAGAGGATCAGGGCCCAGCTCCTACAATGAGCAGTTCTTC	CASRGSGPSSYNEQFF
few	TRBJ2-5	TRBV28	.	TGTGCCAGCAGAGGGAGTCGCGAGACCCAGTACTTC	CASRGSRETQYF
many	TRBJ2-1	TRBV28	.	TGTGCCAGCAGTTCACGGGGGTTCATACATGAGCAGTTCTTC	CASSSRGFIHEQFF
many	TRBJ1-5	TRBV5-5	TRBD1	TGTGCCAGCAGCAGGACAGGGAACAATCAGCCCCAGCATTTT	CASSRTGNNQPQHF
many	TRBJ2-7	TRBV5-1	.	TGCGCCAGCAGCGCTAGCAGAAACTACGAGCAGTACTTC	CASSASRNYEQYF
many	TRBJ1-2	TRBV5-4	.	TGTGCCAGCAGCCCGGGGTGGGGAAGAGATGACTATGGCTACACCTTC	CASSPGWGRDDYGYTF
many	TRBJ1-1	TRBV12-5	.	TGTGCTAGTGGCGCCACGGGTGGGACTGAAGCTTTCTTT	CASGATGGTEAFF
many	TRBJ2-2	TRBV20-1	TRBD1	TGCAGTGTCCCGACAGGGGGTGGTATAGGGACCGGGGAGCTGTTTTTT	CSVPTGGGIGTGELFF
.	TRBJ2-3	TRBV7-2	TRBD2	TGTGCCAGCAGCCCCCAGACTAGCGGGGTGCGTACAGATACGCAGTATTTT	CASSPQTSGVRTDTQYF
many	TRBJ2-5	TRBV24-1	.	TGTGCCACCAGTGAGCGGGGATTGCAAGAGGCCCAGTACTTC	CATSERGLQEAQYF
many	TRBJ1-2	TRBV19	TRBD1	TGTGCCAGTGGGGACAGGGCAGGCTATGGCTACACCTTC	CASGDRAGYGYTF
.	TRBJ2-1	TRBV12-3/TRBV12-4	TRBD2	TGTGCCAGCAGCCGAAATAGCGGGGGGGCCCTCAATGAGCAGTTCTTC	CASSRNSGGALNEQFF